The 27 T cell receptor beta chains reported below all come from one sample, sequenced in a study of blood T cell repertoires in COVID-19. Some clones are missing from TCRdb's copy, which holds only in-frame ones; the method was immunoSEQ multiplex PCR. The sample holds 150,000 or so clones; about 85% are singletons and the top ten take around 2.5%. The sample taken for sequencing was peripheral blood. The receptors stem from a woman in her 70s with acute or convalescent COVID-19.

The CDR3 DNA reads as TGCGCCAGCAGCTGGGGGGGGAACAATTCACCCCTCCACTTT. It specifies CASSWGGNNSPLHF. V is TRBV5-1 and J is TRBJ1-6, with D possibly TRBD1 on 5 matching bases. With 3 bases removed from V and 7 bases from J, the gap between germline ends came to 11 bases. Germline V CDR1 and CDR2: SGHRS, YFSETQ. The CDR3 is 14 residues long.

The CDR3 is CASSQDGTGGYSPLHF. In nucleotides, the CDR3 is TGCGCCAGCAGCCAAGACGGGACAGGAGGATATTCACCCCTCCACTTT. V usage is TRBV4-1 and J usage is TRBJ1-6; TRBD1 matches at 8 bases. The CDR3 consists of 16 residues. The V gene's germline CDR1 is MGHRA and CDR2 YSYEKL. Unmatched junction bases numbered 6, after V lost 0 bases and J lost 8 bases.

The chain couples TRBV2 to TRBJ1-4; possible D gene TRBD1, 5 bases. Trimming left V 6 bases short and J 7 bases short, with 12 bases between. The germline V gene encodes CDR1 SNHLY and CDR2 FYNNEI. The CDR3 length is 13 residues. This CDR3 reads CASRTSGGEKLFF. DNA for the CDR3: TGTGCCAGCAGGACATCCGGGGGTGAAAAACTGTTTTTT.

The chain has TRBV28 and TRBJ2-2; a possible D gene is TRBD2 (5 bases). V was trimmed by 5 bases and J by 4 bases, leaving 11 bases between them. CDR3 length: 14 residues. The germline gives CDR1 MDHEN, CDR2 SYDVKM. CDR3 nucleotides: TGTGCCAGCAGTCCGACCGGGATCACCGGGGAGCTGTTTTTT. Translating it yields CASSPTGITGELFF.

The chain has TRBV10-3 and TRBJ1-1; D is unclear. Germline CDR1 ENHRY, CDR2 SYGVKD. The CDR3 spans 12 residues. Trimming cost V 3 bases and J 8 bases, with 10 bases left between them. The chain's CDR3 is CAISESGWEAFF. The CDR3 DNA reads TGTGCCATCAGTGAATCGGGGTGGGAAGCTTTCTTT.

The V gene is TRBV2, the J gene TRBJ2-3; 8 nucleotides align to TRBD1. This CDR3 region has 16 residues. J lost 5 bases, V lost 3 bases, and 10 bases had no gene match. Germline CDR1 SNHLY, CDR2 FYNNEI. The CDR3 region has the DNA TGTGCCAGCAGTGACCCTCTGACAGGGGTCCTAGATACGCAGTATTTT. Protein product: CASSDPLTGVLDTQYF.

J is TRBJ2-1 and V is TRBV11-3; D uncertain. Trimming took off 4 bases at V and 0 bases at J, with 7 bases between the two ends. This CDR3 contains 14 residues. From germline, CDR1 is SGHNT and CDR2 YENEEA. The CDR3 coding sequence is TGTGCCAGCAGCTCGGGTGGCTCCTACAATGAGCAGTTCTTC. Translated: CASSSGGSYNEQFF.

The CDR3 is CASSRPGGSADTQYF. In DNA form, the CDR3 reads TGTGCCAGCAGCCGGCCCGGGGGTTCGGCAGATACGCAGTATTTT. The chain uses TRBV5-4 and TRBJ2-3; tentative D call: TRBD2 (6 bases). Trimming pared 4 bases from V and 4 bases from J, leaving 16 bases between. There are 15 residues in the CDR3. Germline-derived CDR1 and CDR2 are SGHNT and YYREEE (reference sequence). Drawing the rest from reference TRBV5-4 and TRBJ2-3, the complete variable domain is ETGVTQSPTHLIKTRGQQVTLRCSSQSGHNTVSWYQQALGQGPQFIFQYYREEENGRGNFPPRFSGLQFPNYSSELNVNALELDDSALYLCASSRPGGSADTQYFGPGTRLTVL.

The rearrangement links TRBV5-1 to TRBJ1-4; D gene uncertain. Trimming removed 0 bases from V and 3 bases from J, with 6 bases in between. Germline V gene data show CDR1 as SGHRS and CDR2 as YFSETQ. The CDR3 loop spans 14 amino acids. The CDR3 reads CASSLAGANEKLFF. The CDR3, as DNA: TGCGCCAGCAGCTTGGCGGGAGCTAATGAAAAACTGTTTTTT. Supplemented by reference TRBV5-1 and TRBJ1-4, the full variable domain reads KAGVTQTPRYLIKTRGQQVTLSCSPISGHRSVSWYQQTPGQGLQFLFEYFSETQRNKGNFPGRFSGRQFSNSRSEMNVSTLELGDSALYLCASSLAGANEKLFFGSGTQLSVL.

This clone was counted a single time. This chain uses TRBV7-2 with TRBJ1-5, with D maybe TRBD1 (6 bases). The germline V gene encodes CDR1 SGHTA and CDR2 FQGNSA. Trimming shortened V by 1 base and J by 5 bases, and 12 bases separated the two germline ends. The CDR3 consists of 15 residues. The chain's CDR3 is CASSLVGTTDQPQHF. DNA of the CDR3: TGTGCCAGCAGCTTAGTAGGGACAACTGATCAGCCCCAGCATTTT.

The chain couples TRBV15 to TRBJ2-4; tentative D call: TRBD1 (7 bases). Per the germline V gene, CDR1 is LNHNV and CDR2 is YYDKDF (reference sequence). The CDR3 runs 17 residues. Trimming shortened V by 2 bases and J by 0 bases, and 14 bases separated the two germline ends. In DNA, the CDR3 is TGTGCCACCAGCAGAATAAGACAGGGACTAGCCAAAAACATTCAGTACTTC. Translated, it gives CATSRIRQGLAKNIQYF.

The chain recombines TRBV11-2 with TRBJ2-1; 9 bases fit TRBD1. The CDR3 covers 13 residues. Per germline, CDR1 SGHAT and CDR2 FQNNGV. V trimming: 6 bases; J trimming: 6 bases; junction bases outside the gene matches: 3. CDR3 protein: CASRKGQGNEQFF. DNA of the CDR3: TGTGCCAGCAGAAAGGGACAGGGCAATGAGCAGTTCTTC.

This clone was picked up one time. CDR3 DNA sequence: TGTGCCAGCAGTTTAGGGTACTGGAGGGGAAACACCATATATTTT. It translates to CASSLGYWRGNTIYF. This chain joins TRBV28 and TRBJ1-3; D unclear. The CDR3 sequence is 15 residues long. V gave up 2 bases and J gave up 4 bases, with 12 bases separating them. Germline values: CDR1 MDHEN, CDR2 SYDVKM.

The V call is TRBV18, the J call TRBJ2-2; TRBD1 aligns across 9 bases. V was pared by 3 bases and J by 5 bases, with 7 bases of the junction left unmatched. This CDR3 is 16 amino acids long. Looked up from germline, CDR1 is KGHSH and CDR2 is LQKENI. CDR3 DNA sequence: TGTGCCAGCTCACCTAAACTCGGGACAGGGACCGGGGAGCTGTTTTTT. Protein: CASSPKLGTGTGELFF.

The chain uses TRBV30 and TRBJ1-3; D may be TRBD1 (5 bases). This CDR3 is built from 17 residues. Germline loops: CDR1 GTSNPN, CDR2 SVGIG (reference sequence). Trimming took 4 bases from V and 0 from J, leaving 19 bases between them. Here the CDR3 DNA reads TGTGCCTGGACCATCGGGGGATCCGGAAGCTCTGGAAACACCATATATTTT. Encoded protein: CAWTIGGSGSSGNTIYF. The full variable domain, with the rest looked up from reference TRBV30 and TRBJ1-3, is SQTIHQWPATLVQPVGSPLSLECTVEGTSNPNLYWYRQAAGRGLQLLFYSVGIGQISSEVPQNLSASRPQDRQFILSSKKLLLSDSGFYLCAWTIGGSGSSGNTIYFGEGSWLTVV.

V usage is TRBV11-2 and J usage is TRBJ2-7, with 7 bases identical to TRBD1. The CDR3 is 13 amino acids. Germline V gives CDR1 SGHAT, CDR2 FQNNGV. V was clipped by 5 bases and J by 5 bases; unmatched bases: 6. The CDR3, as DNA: TGTGCCAGCAGCCACTCACAGGGGCACGAGCAGTACGTC. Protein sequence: CASSHSQGHEQYV.

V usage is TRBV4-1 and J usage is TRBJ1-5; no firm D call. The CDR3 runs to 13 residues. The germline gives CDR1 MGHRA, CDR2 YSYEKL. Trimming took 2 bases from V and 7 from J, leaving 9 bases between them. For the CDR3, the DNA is TGCGCCAGCAGCCAACAGTTTAACCAGCCCCAGCATTTT. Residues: CASSQQFNQPQHF.

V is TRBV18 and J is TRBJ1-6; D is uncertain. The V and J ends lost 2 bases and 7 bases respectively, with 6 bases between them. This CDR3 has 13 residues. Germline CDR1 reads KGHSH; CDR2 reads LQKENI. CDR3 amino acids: CASSPDINSPLHF. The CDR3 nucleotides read TGTGCCAGCTCACCAGACATAAATTCACCCCTCCACTTT.

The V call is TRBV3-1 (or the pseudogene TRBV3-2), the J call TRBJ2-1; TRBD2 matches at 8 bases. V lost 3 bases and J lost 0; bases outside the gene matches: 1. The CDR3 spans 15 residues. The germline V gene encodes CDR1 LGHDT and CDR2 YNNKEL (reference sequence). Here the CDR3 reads CASSQGTSSYNEQFF. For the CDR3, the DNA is TGTGCCAGCAGCCAGGGGACTAGCTCCTACAATGAGCAGTTCTTC.

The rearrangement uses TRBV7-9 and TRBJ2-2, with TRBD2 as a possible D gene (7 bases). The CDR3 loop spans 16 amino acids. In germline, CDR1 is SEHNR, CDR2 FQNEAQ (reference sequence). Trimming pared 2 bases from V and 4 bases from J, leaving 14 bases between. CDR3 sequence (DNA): TGTGCCAGCAGCTTACCTCCGGGGGGCCGCACCGGGGAGCTGTTTTTT. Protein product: CASSLPPGGRTGELFF.

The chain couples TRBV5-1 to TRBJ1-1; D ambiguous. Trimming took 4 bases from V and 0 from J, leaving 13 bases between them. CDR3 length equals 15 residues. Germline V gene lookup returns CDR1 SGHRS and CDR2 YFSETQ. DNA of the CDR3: TGCGCCAGCAGCGGAGGACGGACGATGAACACTGAAGCTTTCTTT. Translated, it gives CASSGGRTMNTEAFF.

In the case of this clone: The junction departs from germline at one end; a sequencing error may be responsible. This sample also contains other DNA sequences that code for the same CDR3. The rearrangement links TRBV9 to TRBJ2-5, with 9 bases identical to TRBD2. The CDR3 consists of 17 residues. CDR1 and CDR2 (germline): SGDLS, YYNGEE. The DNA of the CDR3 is TGCGCCAGCAGCGTAAGGGGGCGCGGGGGGGCCCAAGAGACCCAGTACTTC. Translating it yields CASSVRGRGGAQETQYF.

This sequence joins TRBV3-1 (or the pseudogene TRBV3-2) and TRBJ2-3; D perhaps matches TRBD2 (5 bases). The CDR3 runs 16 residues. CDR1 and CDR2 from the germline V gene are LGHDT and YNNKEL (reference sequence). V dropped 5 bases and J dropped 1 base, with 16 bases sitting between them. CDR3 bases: TGTGCCAGCAGCAGGAGGTTGTCGATCGGCACAGATACGCAGTATTTT. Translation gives CASSRRLSIGTDTQYF.

The DNA of the CDR3 is TGCGCCAGCAGCTTGGGGGTGACAGGTTACGGAAACACCATATATTTT. As protein: CASSLGVTGYGNTIYF. The chain couples TRBV5-1 to TRBJ1-3; D is perhaps TRBD1 (6 bases). V was clipped by 0 bases and J by 4 bases, with 14 bases between them. CDR3 length equals 16 residues. Per germline, CDR1 SGHRS and CDR2 YFSETQ.

DNA for the CDR3: TGTGCCATCAGTGAGTCGAGATCGGTCTTGAACACTGAAGCTTTCTTT. It translates to CAISESRSVLNTEAFF. The chain employs TRBV10-3 and TRBJ1-1; the D is unclear. Germline V gene sequence: CDR1 ENHRY, CDR2 SYGVKD. Trimming took off 0 bases at V and 0 bases at J, with 11 bases between the two ends. The CDR3 is 16 residues long.

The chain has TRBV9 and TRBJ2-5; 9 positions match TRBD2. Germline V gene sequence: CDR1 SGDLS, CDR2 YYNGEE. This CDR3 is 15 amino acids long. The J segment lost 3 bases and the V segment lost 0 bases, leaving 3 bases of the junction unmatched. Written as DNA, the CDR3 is TGTGCCAGCAGCGTAGCTAGCGGGGCCGAAGAGACCCAGTACTTC. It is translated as CASSVASGAEETQYF.

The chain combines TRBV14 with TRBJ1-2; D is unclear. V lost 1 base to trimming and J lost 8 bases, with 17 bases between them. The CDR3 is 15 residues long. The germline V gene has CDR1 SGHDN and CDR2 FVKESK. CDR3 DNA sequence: TGTGCCAGCAGCCAAGGGTTGGGAGGTTCGGTCGGCTACACCTTC. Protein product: CASSQGLGGSVGYTF.